The clone carrying this TCR beta chain was seen repeatedly, ten times or more. These data are taken from a study of response to subunit inactivated influenza vaccine. The CDR3 contains 15 residues. CDR1 is MDHEN and CDR2 is SYDVKM in the germline V gene. Unmatched junction bases numbered 8, after V lost 4 bases and J lost 3 bases. TCRdb re-called the RT-PCR reads with MiXCR, one entry per CDR3 protein. The repertoire holds around 580,000 distinct CDR3 sequences, with over 9.5% as singletons. The TCR originated in a man aged 50 to 60 who received an inactivated influenza vaccine. V gene TRBV28 combines with J gene TRBJ2-7; 8 nucleotides agree with TRBD1. The specimen comprised PBMCs from blood, sampled on the day of vaccination. The chain's CDR3 is CASSSGQGRLYEQYF. The CDR3 region has the DNA TGTGCCAGCAGTTCCGGACAGGGTAGGCTCTACGAGCAGTACTTC.